Each of the 15 T cell receptor beta chains below was sequenced from the same sample in a study of cytomegalovirus exposure and HLA in healthy donors. A multiplex PCR was run with 60 Vbeta primers and 13 Jbeta primers. The repertoire was sequenced with immunoSEQ multiplex PCR; TCRdb's copy has only in-frame clones and lacks some. Of about 62,000 clones in the sample, around 80% were seen once. What was sequenced was PBMCs. These receptors all come from a man in his forties in good health and CMV-seronegative.

This clone has a single count. The chain joins TRBV27 to TRBJ2-5; possible D gene TRBD2, 7 bases. The closer fit of TRBJ2-7 to the DNA end suggests the J call may be wrong. This CDR3 spans 16 amino acids. CDR1 is MNHEY and CDR2 is SMNVEV in the germline V gene (reference sequence). The CDR3: CASSLSRGGPPYEQYF. The CDR3 coding sequence is TGTGCCAGCAGTTTATCCCGCGGGGGCCCTCCCTACGAGCAGTACTTC.

This clone was seen more than once but under ten times. The chain combines TRBV5-1 with TRBJ1-1; no firm D call. The germline V gene has CDR1 SGHRS and CDR2 YFSETQ. The CDR3 runs 14 residues. V lost 5 bases and J lost 0, with 11 bases in between. This chain's CDR3 is CASSRDGLNTEAFF. CDR3 coding DNA: TGCGCCAGCAGTCGCGACGGGTTGAACACTGAAGCTTTCTTT.

This clone was recorded only once. The V gene is TRBV18, the J gene TRBJ2-7; tentatively, D is TRBD2 (6 bases). This CDR3 has 13 amino acids. Trimming left V 0 bases short and J 6 bases short, with 9 bases between. Germline V gene lookup returns CDR1 KGHSH and CDR2 LQKENI. CDR3 loop: CASSPPGLFEQYF. The DNA of the CDR3 is TGTGCCAGCTCACCACCGGGACTGTTCGAGCAGTACTTC. Looking up the rest from reference TRBV18 and TRBJ2-7 gives the full variable domain: NAGVMQNPRHLVRRRGQEARLRCSPMKGHSHVYWYRQLPEEGLKFMVYLQKENIIDESGMPKERFSAEFPKEGPSILRIQQVVRGDSAAYFCASSPPGLFEQYFGPGTRLTVT.

This chain joins TRBV5-4 and TRBJ1-2; the match to TRBD1 covers 9 bases. Germline lookup yields CDR1 SGHNT and CDR2 YYREEE (reference sequence). V lost 3 bases to trimming and J lost 8 bases; unmatched junction nucleotides: 5. The CDR3 contains 13 residues. Written as DNA, the CDR3 is TGTGCCAGCAGCTCGACAGGGGGGTCAGGCTACACCTTC. Translated, it gives CASSSTGGSGYTF.

The chain uses TRBV10-1 and TRBJ2-1; 7 nucleotides align to TRBD2. Looked up from germline, CDR1 is WNHNN and CDR2 is SYGVQD (reference sequence). With V trimmed by 5 bases and J by 0 bases, 7 bases remained unmatched. This CDR3 has 16 amino acids. The CDR3 sequence: CASSYSGGSSYNEQFF. The CDR3 DNA follows: TGCGCCAGCAGTTACTCCGGGGGGAGCTCCTACAATGAGCAGTTCTTC.

The rearrangement uses TRBV10-3 and TRBJ1-2; weak D call: TRBD1 (5 bases). Trimming stripped 8 bases from V and 4 bases from J, with 17 bases between. The V gene's germline CDR1 is ENHRY and CDR2 SYGVKD. This CDR3 contains 14 residues. The CDR3 loop is CAIGGVDTSYGYTF. DNA for the CDR3: TGTGCCATCGGGGGGGTAGACACGAGCTATGGCTACACCTTC.

This sequence joins TRBV5-1 and TRBJ1-1; 10 nucleotides align to TRBD1. The V segment lost 4 bases and the J segment 2 bases; nucleotides outside the gene matches: 5. The CDR3 has 15 residues. Germline CDR1 and CDR2: SGHRS and YFSETQ. CDR3 nucleotide sequence: TGCGCCAGCAGCGGGCCGACAGGGGGCAACACTGAAGCTTTCTTT. The encoded protein is CASSGPTGGNTEAFF.

This chain links TRBV28 with TRBJ2-3; TRBD2 is a possible D gene (6 bases). Germline V lookup: CDR1 MDHEN, CDR2 SYDVKM. V lost 4 bases and J lost 5, with 25 bases in between. The length of the CDR3 is 18 residues. CDR3 loop: CASSYIRNSPGRGDTQYF. DNA of the CDR3: TGTGCCAGCAGTTACATTCGGAATTCTCCTGGGCGGGGAGATACGCAGTATTTT.

The rearrangement joins TRBV21-1 to TRBJ1-3; the D call TRBD1 from the table was never checked on the DNA. TRBV21-1 is described as a pseudogene. The CDR3 consists of 17 residues. Written as DNA, the CDR3 is TGTGCCAGCAGCAAAGGTCTCGGACAGCACTCTGGAAACACCATATATTTT. Translation gives CASSKGLGQHSGNTIYF.

The chain uses TRBV6-1 and TRBJ1-1, with D hard to call. Looked up from germline, CDR1 is MNHNS and CDR2 is SASEGT. V was cut by 5 bases and J by 1 base, with 11 bases left in between. CDR3 length: 14 residues. CDR3 sequence (DNA): TGTGCCAGCAGTTCTGAACGTAGGAACACTGAAGCTTTCTTT. Translating it yields CASSSERRNTEAFF.

This clone was counted between two and nine times. The chain uses TRBV19 and TRBJ1-1; 8 nucleotides agree with TRBD1. The junction had 8 bases not matched to a gene; V was cut back by 0 bases and J by 11 bases. This CDR3 is 14 amino acids long. Per the germline V gene, CDR1 is LNHDA and CDR2 is SQIVND (reference sequence). The CDR3 DNA sequence: TGTGCCAGTAGTATAGATATGAACAGGGGGGATGCTTTCTTT. Amino acids: CASSIDMNRGDAFF.

This clone was recorded only once. The chain uses TRBV5-4 and TRBJ1-3, with a weak D call TRBD1 (6 bases). The germline V gene encodes CDR1 SGHNT and CDR2 YYREEE (reference sequence). V was trimmed by 0 bases and J by 2 bases, leaving 9 bases between them. This CDR3 is built from 15 residues. CDR3 sequence: CASSLDRVPGNTIYF. The CDR3 DNA follows: TGTGCCAGCAGCTTGGACAGGGTCCCTGGAAACACCATATATTTT.

The rearrangement links TRBV27 to TRBJ2-2; D is possibly TRBD2 (6 bases). V lost 8 bases, J lost 2 bases, and 9 bases lay in between. The V gene's germline CDR1 is MNHEY and CDR2 SMNVEV (reference sequence). There are 13 residues in the CDR3. CDR3 nucleotide sequence: TGTGCCAGCCGGGACTCTAACACCGGGGAGCTGTTTTTT. Residues: CASRDSNTGELFF.

This clone has more than one count but fewer than ten. J is TRBJ1-5 and V is TRBV10-3; unclear D gene. V gave up 3 bases and J gave up 5 bases, with 11 bases separating them. In germline, CDR1 is ENHRY, CDR2 SYGVKD. The CDR3 has 14 amino acids. The CDR3 region is CAISERESYQPQHF. Here the CDR3 DNA reads TGTGCCATCAGTGAAAGGGAGTCTTATCAGCCCCAGCATTTT.

This clone was picked up one time. The chain combines TRBV7-9 with TRBJ1-4; possibly TRBD1 for D (6 bases). V was pared by 5 bases and J by 3 bases, with 19 bases between. The germline gives CDR1 SEHNR, CDR2 FQNEAQ (reference sequence). The CDR3 length is 17 residues. CDR3 region: CASSPSLDQGPNEKLFF. For the CDR3, the DNA is TGTGCCAGCAGCCCATCCCTTGACCAGGGGCCTAATGAAAAACTGTTTTTT.